The TCR beta chain described here comes from a study of blood T cell repertoires in COVID-19. Study details: Both acute and convalescent COVID-19 samples were obtained from the United States, Italy and Spain. From T cells, B-cell-depleted T cells, or PBMCs came the material, which was cDNA or gDNA.

Source study methods: Amplification of reference gene primers was used by the study to estimate nucleated cell counts. Clones were sequenced by immunoSEQ multiplex PCR, and TCRdb holds only the in-frame ones, with some missing. From that table come the V and J calls and clone size; the DNA was used to work out D and trimming. Among about 200,000 clones listed, roughly 85% were seen once. The sequence was collected from a human donor with active or convalescent COVID-19. The donor label of this sample is uncertain. Sequencing input: peripheral blood.

In DNA, the CDR3 is TGCAGCGTTGTCTCAGGGGGCGCTGGGGCCAACGTCCTGACTTTC. This gives the protein CSVVSGGAGANVLTF. The chain uses TRBV29-1 and TRBJ2-6; 8 nucleotides line up with TRBD1. Germline V gene data show CDR1 as SQVTM and CDR2 as ANQGSEA. The CDR3 spans 15 residues. J was trimmed by 2 bases and V by 4 bases; bases with no gene match: 4.